A selection of T cell receptor beta chains follows, all from one sample in a study of blood T cell repertoires in COVID-19. The repertoire was sequenced with immunoSEQ multiplex PCR; TCRdb's copy has only in-frame clones and lacks some. The sample contains more than 75,000 clones, 75% to 85% of which appear only once. The sequencing sample was made of peripheral blood. The source of these receptors is a man in his 60s with acute or convalescent COVID-19. Both conserved end residues are part of each CDR3. The D gene is left open where the match is weak. Clone size, where shown, is once, few, many, or a class for clones that have expanded.

j_gene | d_gene | abundance | v_gene | CDR3aa | CDR3nt
TRBJ1-2 | TRBD1 | - | TRBV28 | CASTTGGDYGYTF | TGTGCCAGCACGACAGGGGGGGACTATGGCTACACCTTC
TRBJ2-2 | TRBD1 | - | TRBV7-9 | CASSGQGPGELFF | TGTGCCAGCAGCGGACAGGGACCCGGGGAGCTGTTTTTT
TRBJ2-7 | - | - | TRBV10-3 | CAISETSYEQYF | TGTGCCATCAGTGAGACCAGCTACGAGCAGTACTTC
TRBJ2-3 | - | - | TRBV5-1 | CASSLGRGTDTQYF | TGCGCCAGCAGCTTGGGACGCGGAACAGATACGCAGTATTTT
TRBJ1-2 | - | - | TRBV21-1 | CASSANRAGTGIANYGYTF | TGTGCCAGCAGCGCCAACCGAGCGGGGACAGGGATCGCTAACTATGGCTACACCTTC
TRBJ2-3 | TRBD2 | - | TRBV10-2 | CASSESISGGQDTQYF | TGCGCCAGCAGTGAGTCGATTTCGGGGGGGCAAGATACGCAGTATTTT
TRBJ1-4 | - | - | TRBV18 | CASSPQSTNEKLFF | TGTGCCAGCTCACCCCAATCAACTAATGAAAAACTGTTTTTT
TRBJ2-3 | TRBD1 | - | TRBV7-2 | CASSLATRGLADTQYF | TGTGCCAGCAGCTTAGCGACCAGGGGGCTTGCAGATACGCAGTATTTT
TRBJ1-4 | - | - | TRBV2 | CASSGRTGRDEKLFF | TGTGCCAGCAGTGGACGAACAGGGAGGGATGAAAAACTGTTTTTT
TRBJ1-3 | TRBD1 | once | TRBV7-9 | CASSLTTGPRTGNTIYF | TGTGCCAGCAGCTTAACGACAGGGCCCCGGACTGGAAACACCATATATTTT
TRBJ2-1 | - | - | TRBV7-9 | CASSSTPGTPHRNEQFF | TGTGCCAGCAGCTCTACACCCGGGACACCCCACCGGAATGAGCAGTTCTTC
TRBJ1-5 | - | - | TRBV6-1 | CASSDPGHQPQHF | TGTGCCAGCAGTGACCCAGGGCATCAGCCCCAGCATTTT
TRBJ1-1 | - | - | TRBV28 | CASRLEGHDNTEAFF | TGTGCCAGCAGACTGGAGGGCCATGATAACACTGAAGCTTTCTTT
TRBJ2-3 | - | once | TRBV15 | CATSREDRQYF | TGTGCCACCAGCAGGGAAGACAGGCAGTATTTT
TRBJ1-4 | - | - | TRBV28 | CASSSGHNNEKLFF | TGTGCCAGCAGTTCCGGACACAATAATGAAAAACTGTTTTTT
TRBJ1-1 | - | - | TRBV19 | CASSKVQGFVIVNTEAFF | TGTGCCAGTAGTAAAGTCCAGGGTTTCGTTATTGTGAACACTGAAGCTTTCTTT
TRBJ1-2 | - | - | TRBV28 | CASSLGVGAPTF | TGTGCCAGCAGCCTTGGAGTAGGGGCCCCCACCTTC